The next 31 T cell receptor beta chains were all read from a single sample in a study of blood T cells in healthy people across ages. The use of a sample-barcoded 5' primer and a J-beta primer mix characterized a second PCR of about 7 to 12 cycles. TCRdb ran MiXCR on the 5' RACE reads and lists one entry per CDR3 protein. The sample shows some 670,000 distinct CDR3 sequences, about 50% of them seen only once. Sequencing input: blood. The source of these receptors is an elderly woman in good health.

The chain links TRBV21-1 to TRBJ2-4; the table calls TRBD1, which could not be checked here. TRBV21-1 is annotated as a pseudogene. The CDR3 is made up of 11 amino acids. Here the CDR3 DNA reads TGTGTCAGCAGCAAATGGGGCCGACTGTACTTC. Translated, it gives CVSSKWGRLYF.

For this clonotype: This clone may be a read error of a much larger clone one base away. This rearrangement joins TRBV5-1 to TRBJ2-4; D gene ambiguous. CDR1 and CDR2 (germline): SGHRS, YFSETQ. V gave up 10 bases and J gave up 13 bases, with 24 bases separating them. The CDR3 consists of 13 residues. CDR3 loop: CAGTIDVRSRQYF. The CDR3 region has the DNA TGCGCCGGCACCATAGACGTAAGATCTCGGCAGTACTTC.

The chain carries TRBV27 and TRBJ1-2; TRBD1 matches 11 bases. Trimming took 4 bases from V and 4 from J; bases not matched to a gene: 5. The CDR3 loop spans 15 amino acids. The germline V gene encodes CDR1 MNHEY and CDR2 SMNVEV (reference sequence). The CDR3 nucleotides are TGTGCCAGCAGTTCGAAGGGACAGGGGGTCTATGGCTACACCTTC. Amino acid sequence: CASSSKGQGVYGYTF.

Remarks on this clonotype: A much larger clone sits a single nucleotide away, making a read error possible. This sequence joins TRBV20-1 and TRBJ2-1, with 13 positions matching TRBD2. In germline, CDR1 is DFQATT, CDR2 SNEGSKA (reference sequence). The CDR3 consists of 15 residues. Germline trimming cut 5 bases from V and 7 bases from J; bases unmatched to any gene: 8. CDR3 protein: CSAGGTSGNVNEQFF. The CDR3 nucleotides read TGCAGTGCTGGAGGGACTAGCGGGAATGTAAATGAGCAGTTCTTC.

The chain is built from TRBV11-2 and TRBJ2-3; 8 bases are a match to TRBD2. The trim removed 6 bases at V and 2 bases at J, leaving 13 bases unmatched. The CDR3 is 17 amino acids. From germline, CDR1 is SGHAT and CDR2 FQNNGV. The CDR3 reads CASSTLLRAGATDTQYF. CDR3 nucleotides: TGTGCCAGCAGTACCCTACTCCGAGCGGGGGCCACAGATACGCAGTATTTT.

This chain joins TRBV7-2 and TRBJ2-7; D is ambiguous. The V and J ends lost 2 bases and 1 base respectively, with 12 bases between them. The CDR3 runs 15 residues. The V gene's germline CDR1 is SGHTA and CDR2 FQGNSA. The CDR3 here is CASSLRPAPSYEQYF. The CDR3 DNA is TGTGCCAGCAGCTTAAGGCCCGCACCGTCCTACGAGCAGTACTTC.

Concerning this clonotype itself: The junction does not match germline at one end; this may be a read error. The chain is built from TRBV7-9 and TRBJ1-5, with a weak D call TRBD1 (5 bases). CDR3 length equals 15 residues. Per germline, CDR1 SEHNR and CDR2 FQNEAQ (reference sequence). The CDR3 here is CVSSLGAGGNQPQHF. The CDR3 DNA reads TGTGTCAGCAGCTTAGGGGCAGGCGGGAATCAGCCCCAGCATTTT.

This clonotype showed up many times. V is TRBV20-1 and J is TRBJ2-1, with TRBD2 matching over 8 bases. CDR3 length: 17 amino acids. Germline V lookup: CDR1 DFQATT, CDR2 SNEGSKA (reference sequence). J was trimmed by 0 bases and V by 3 bases; bases with no gene match: 10. In DNA form, the CDR3 reads TGCAGTGCTAGGGTTGCGGGGGGCCTTAGCTCCTACAATGAGCAGTTCTTC. It specifies CSARVAGGLSSYNEQFF.

This clonotype was picked up a small number of times. The chain uses TRBV28 and TRBJ2-7; TRBD1 might be the D (6 bases). The CDR3 sequence is 12 residues long. The germline V and J ends were trimmed by 10 bases and 0 bases, with 10 bases remaining between them. Germline V gene data show CDR1 as MDHEN and CDR2 as SYDVKM. The CDR3 loop reads CATAQGSYEQYF. CDR3 in DNA: TGTGCCACTGCACAGGGCTCCTACGAGCAGTACTTC.

This clonotype occurred a few times. A much larger clone sits a single nucleotide away, making a read error possible. The chain employs TRBV10-3 and TRBJ2-5; 10 bases align to TRBD2. Germline CDR1 ENHRY, CDR2 SYGVKD. The CDR3 totals 15 residues. The V gene end was trimmed by 4 bases and the J gene end by 11 bases; junction bases not matched to a gene: 13. The CDR3 loop reads CAISVVAGGGNEQYF. The CDR3 nucleotides read TGTGCCATCAGTGTTGTAGCGGGAGGTGGCAATGAGCAGTACTTC.

As regards this clonotype: A read error is possible here, since a much larger clone lies one base away. The rearrangement links TRBV6-6 to TRBJ1-5; a weak D match, TRBD1 (5 bases). Germline V CDR1 and CDR2: MNHNY, SVGAGI (reference sequence). Trimming shortened V by 5 bases and J by 7 bases, and 15 bases separated the two germline ends. The CDR3 runs 14 residues. For the CDR3, the DNA is TGTGCCAGCAGTGCCGGGGGAATTGGGCAGCCCCAGCATTTT. Amino acid sequence: CASSAGGIGQPQHF.

This rearrangement joins TRBV7-2 to TRBJ2-7; D possibly matches TRBD1 or TRBD2 (6 bases each). Trimming removed 4 bases from V and 2 bases from J, with 18 bases in between. The CDR3 runs 16 residues. CDR1 and CDR2 (germline): SGHTA, FQGNSA. The chain's CDR3 is CASSSPRGAGTYEQYF. For the CDR3, the DNA is TGTGCCAGCAGCTCCCCGAGGGGGGCCGGTACCTACGAGCAGTACTTC.

This clonotype was recorded many times. The chain employs TRBV7-9 and TRBJ2-4; no reliable D call. The ends were cut back, 5 bases at V and 9 bases at J, with 14 bases in the middle. The CDR3 is 13 residues long. Germline lookup yields CDR1 SEHNR and CDR2 FQNEAQ (reference sequence). CDR3 nucleotides: TGTGCCAGCAGCCTTTACACGAAGGGCATTCAGTACTTC. This sequence encodes CASSLYTKGIQYF.

This clonotype was counted many times. This chain uses TRBV28 with TRBJ2-7; a weak D match, TRBD2 (5 bases). V was cut by 2 bases and J by 0 bases, with 5 bases left in between. CDR1 MDHEN and CDR2 SYDVKM come from the germline V gene. The CDR3 spans 13 residues. The CDR3 sequence: CASSLRGSYEQYF. The CDR3 DNA reads as TGTGCCAGCAGTTTACGGGGCTCCTACGAGCAGTACTTC.

This clonotype was counted many times. The chain links TRBV12-3 or TRBV12-4 to TRBJ2-7; D is unclear. The V end was cut by 2 bases, the J end by 3 bases, with 5 bases between. The CDR3 has 12 amino acids. CDR3 residues: CASSLFDYEQYF. The CDR3 DNA sequence: TGTGCCAGCAGTTTATTTGACTACGAGCAGTACTTC.

This clonotype was observed a few times. The V call is TRBV20-1, the J call TRBJ2-2; no clear D gene. The CDR3 loop spans 14 amino acids. Trimming stripped 2 bases from V and 3 bases from J, with 10 bases between. Germline CDR1 DFQATT, CDR2 SNEGSKA (reference sequence). Written as DNA, the CDR3 is TGCAGTGCTAGACGTCCCCGCGACACCGGGGAGCTGTTTTTT. Its protein is CSARRPRDTGELFF.

This clonotype was seen only a few times. The rearrangement links TRBV7-8 to TRBJ2-7; TRBD1 is a possible D gene (5 bases). CDR1 is SGHVS, CDR2 FQNEAQ, per germline. The ends were cut back, 3 bases at V and 2 bases at J, with 14 bases in the middle. The CDR3 is 15 amino acids. CDR3 sequence (DNA): TGTGCCAGCAGCTTCTCTAGGACACCGCCCTACGAGCAGTACTTC. Its protein is CASSFSRTPPYEQYF.

V gene TRBV9 combines with J gene TRBJ2-3; D may match TRBD1 or TRBD2 (5 bases each). The length of the CDR3 is 15 residues. Germline CDR1 and CDR2: SGDLS and YYNGEE. V lost 2 bases to trimming and J lost 10 bases, with 20 bases between them. The CDR3 DNA follows: TGTGCCAGCAGCGTTGATGATGGGGGAGTCCGGGCGCAGTATTTT. Its protein product is CASSVDDGGVRAQYF.

Of note for this clonotype: A much larger clone lies one base from this, so it may be a read error. The V call is TRBV5-1, the J call TRBJ2-5, with 7 nucleotides matching TRBD2. The DNA end is a closer match to TRBJ2-7, so the J assignment may be wrong. The CDR3 runs 15 residues. Germline CDR1 is SGHRS and CDR2 is YFSETQ. CDR3 residues: CASSLASGTNYEQYF. The CDR3 nucleotides read TGCGCCAGCAGCTTGGCCTCGGGGACTAACTACGAGCAGTACTTC.

V usage is TRBV2 and J usage is TRBJ1-5; TRBD1 matches 8 bases. V shed 7 bases, J shed 0 bases, and the junction held 5 bases outside the gene matches. Germline V lookup: CDR1 SNHLY, CDR2 FYNNEI. The CDR3 contains 15 residues. Here the CDR3 DNA reads TGTGCCAGCACCAGGACAGGGAATAGCAATCAGCCCCAGCATTTT. This sequence encodes CASTRTGNSNQPQHF. Drawing the rest from reference TRBV2 and TRBJ1-5, the complete variable domain is EPEVTQTPSHQVTQMGQEVILRCVPISNHLYFYWYRQILGQKVEFLVSFYNNEISEKSEIFDDQFSVERPDGSNFTLKIRSTKLEDSAMYFCASTRTGNSNQPQHFGDGTRLSIL.

This clonotype was counted a few times. This chain connects TRBV29-1 to TRBJ2-7, with D possibly called TRBD1 or TRBD2 (5 bases each). Near its end, the DNA agrees better with TRBJ2-5, so the J call may be wrong. Germline loops: CDR1 SQVTM, CDR2 ANQGSEA. There are 14 residues in the CDR3. CDR3 sequence reads: CSVQAGSSLETQYF. In DNA, the CDR3 is TGCAGCGTTCAGGCAGGGAGCTCCTTGGAGACCCAGTACTTC.

This clonotype was seen only a few times. CDR3 loop: CASSPILLASPTDTQYF. The CDR3 DNA reads TGTGCCAGCTCACCAATTCTACTAGCGAGCCCCACAGATACGCAGTATTTT. This chain joins TRBV18 and TRBJ2-3; 7 bases map to TRBD2. V was pared by 2 bases and J by 2 bases, with 10 bases of the junction left unmatched. Germline-derived CDR1 and CDR2 are KGHSH and LQKENI. This CDR3 has 17 amino acids.

This chain uses TRBV7-9 with TRBJ1-2; 8 bases are a match to TRBD1. The V gene end was trimmed by 5 bases and the J gene end by 4 bases; junction bases not matched to a gene: 12. Germline CDR1 reads SEHNR; CDR2 reads FQNEAQ (reference sequence). The CDR3 sequence is 16 residues long. CDR3 in amino acids: CASSPSGTGAFYGYTF. The CDR3 nucleotides read TGTGCCAGCAGCCCGTCGGGGACAGGTGCTTTCTATGGCTACACCTTC.

The genes are TRBV7-9 and TRBJ1-2; D remains unclear. Trimming shortened V by 5 bases and J by 6 bases, and 10 bases separated the two germline ends. Germline CDR1 SEHNR, CDR2 FQNEAQ (reference sequence). This CDR3 spans 12 amino acids. The CDR3 reads CASSPNWDGYTF. The DNA for the CDR3 is TGTGCCAGCAGCCCGAATTGGGATGGCTACACCTTC.

The chain recombines TRBV24-1 with TRBJ2-2, with D maybe TRBD2 (6 bases). The germline V gene has CDR1 KGHDR and CDR2 SFDVKD. V was trimmed by 9 bases and J by 5 bases, leaving 15 bases between them. The CDR3 is 14 residues long. CDR3 sequence (DNA): TGTGCCACCGCACTCGGGGGTTTTACCGGGGAGCTGTTTTTT. Translating it yields CATALGGFTGELFF.

The genes are TRBV11-1 and TRBJ2-7; a weak D match, TRBD2 (5 bases). This CDR3 is built from 14 residues. Germline loops: CDR1 SGHAT, CDR2 FQDESV (reference sequence). Trimming cost V 5 bases and J 7 bases, with 18 bases left between them. The CDR3 region has the DNA TGTGCCAGCAGCCCGAGGGTAGGAGGTTTTGAGCAGTACTTC. Translating it yields CASSPRVGGFEQYF.

CDR3 bases: TGTGCCAGCAGCTCGTTAGGGGGGGCTAGCACAGATACGCAGTATTTT. It specifies CASSSLGGASTDTQYF. The V gene is TRBV7-2, the J gene TRBJ2-3; possibly TRBD2 for D (7 bases). V dropped 4 bases and J dropped 0 bases, with 14 bases sitting between them. CDR3 size: 16 residues. CDR1 and CDR2 from the germline V gene are SGHTA and FQGNSA.

The chain couples TRBV4-1 to TRBJ1-1; 8 bases line up with TRBD1. Per germline, CDR1 MGHRA and CDR2 YSYEKL. V gave up 3 bases and J gave up 5 bases; unmatched junction bases: 5. The CDR3 extends over 14 amino acids. The CDR3: CASSQTDRATEAFF. The CDR3 DNA follows: TGCGCCAGCAGCCAGACGGACAGGGCAACTGAAGCTTTCTTT.

The chain couples TRBV5-1 to TRBJ1-1, with TRBD1 as a possible D gene (5 bases). Trimming shortened V by 0 bases and J by 6 bases, and 9 bases separated the two germline ends. This CDR3 has 13 amino acids. Per the germline V gene, CDR1 is SGHRS and CDR2 is YFSETQ. The CDR3: CASSLGLGAEAFF. The DNA of the CDR3 is TGCGCCAGCAGCTTGGGGCTAGGGGCTGAAGCTTTCTTT. The full variable domain, its missing parts supplied by reference TRBV5-1 and TRBJ1-1, is KAGVTQTPRYLIKTRGQQVTLSCSPISGHRSVSWYQQTPGQGLQFLFEYFSETQRNKGNFPGRFSGRQFSNSRSEMNVSTLELGDSALYLCASSLGLGAEAFFGQGTRLTVV.

This clonotype came up once. The chain uses TRBV11-2 and TRBJ2-7, with D perhaps matching TRBD1 (6 bases). The J call may not be correct, given that the DNA end is closer to TRBJ2-5. This CDR3 contains 16 residues. In germline, CDR1 is SGHAT, CDR2 FQNNGV. The CDR3 reads CASSLVTRGLDETQYF. For the CDR3, the DNA is TGTGCCAGCAGCTTAGTAACCAGGGGCCTGGATGAGACCCAGTACTTC.

The chain carries TRBV19 and TRBJ2-7, with unresolved D. The J call is doubtful: the DNA matches TRBJ2-5 better. Looked up from germline, CDR1 is LNHDA and CDR2 is SQIVND (reference sequence). The CDR3 runs to 14 residues. CDR3 nucleotide sequence: TGTGCCAGTAGTAGATCGGCAGGCGGAGAGACCCAGTACTTC. It codes for CASSRSAGGETQYF.